The rows below give T cell receptor beta chains drawn from one sample of a study of blood T cells in healthy people across ages. One entry per CDR3 protein results from TCRdb running MiXCR on the 5' RACE reads. The data show almost 1 million distinct CDR3 sequences, roughly half seen once. Sequenced sample: blood. The receptor source for this set is a woman aged 60-75 years in good health. Each CDR3 is given with its conserved first and last residue. Each record gives: V gene, clone size, J gene, D gene, CDR3 protein, CDR3 DNA. The D gene is left open where the match is weak. Clone size is shown for a subset of rows, as once, few, many or a class of expanded clone.

TRBV6-5	NA	TRBJ2-3	NA	CASSYPLGGGTDTQYF	TGTGCCAGCAGTTACCCATTAGGCGGTGGCACAGATACGCAGTATTTT
TRBV12-3/TRBV12-4	NA	TRBJ2-3	TRBD1	CASSPFPGTGAADTQYF	TGTGCCAGCAGTCCATTCCCCGGGACAGGGGCGGCAGATACGCAGTATTTT
TRBV12-3/TRBV12-4	NA	TRBJ2-1	TRBD1	CASSYPGDRGYNEQFF	TGTGCCAGCAGTTACCCAGGGGACAGGGGGTACAATGAGCAGTTCTTC
TRBV20-1	many	TRBJ2-5	NA	CSAPRGQETQYF	TGCAGTGCTCCCAGGGGTCAAGAGACCCAGTACTTC
TRBV27	NA	TRBJ2-1	NA	CASSSSVHQSSYNEQFF	TGTGCCAGCAGTTCCTCGGTCCACCAGAGCTCCTACAATGAGCAGTTCTTC
TRBV6-2/TRBV6-3	NA	TRBJ2-7	NA	CASSLRRGRVTRDEQYF	TGTGCCAGCAGCCTAAGGAGAGGGCGGGTAACACGGGACGAGCAGTACTTC
TRBV5-1	NA	TRBJ1-3	NA	CASSVKGSGNTIYF	TGCGCCAGCTCGGTAAAGGGATCTGGAAACACCATATATTTT
TRBV4-1	NA	TRBJ1-5	NA	CASSQEGRLESNQPQHF	TGCGCCAGCAGCCAAGAGGGGCGACTTGAGAGCAATCAGCCCCAGCATTTT
TRBV7-2	many	TRBJ2-7	NA	CASSLGGTASYEQYF	TGTGCCAGCAGCTTAGGTGGGACGGCCAGCTACGAGCAGTACTTC
TRBV6-2/TRBV6-3	NA	TRBJ1-6	NA	CASSYVDSPLHF	TGTGCCAGCAGTTACGTTGATTCACCCCTCCACTTT
TRBV5-1	NA	TRBJ2-5	NA	CASSGDIQETQYF	TGCGCCAGCAGCGGGGACATCCAAGAGACCCAGTACTTC
TRBV7-2	few	TRBJ2-5	NA	CASSFNRDLEETQYF	TGTGCCAGCAGCTTTAATAGGGACTTAGAAGAGACCCAGTACTTC
TRBV27	NA	TRBJ2-2	NA	CASSLLGELFF	TGTGCCAGCAGTTTACTCGGGGAGCTGTTTTTT
TRBV27	few	TRBJ1-5	NA	CASSSWRGSNQPQHF	TGTGCCAGCAGTTCCTGGAGAGGGAGCAATCAGCCCCAGCATTTT
TRBV6-6	few	TRBJ2-7	TRBD2	CASSYVGGYEQYF	TGTGCCAGCAGTTATGTGGGAGGGTACGAGCAGTACTTC
TRBV28	once	TRBJ1-5	NA	CASFRHSNQPQHF	TGTGCCAGCTTTAGACATAGCAATCAGCCCCAGCATTTT